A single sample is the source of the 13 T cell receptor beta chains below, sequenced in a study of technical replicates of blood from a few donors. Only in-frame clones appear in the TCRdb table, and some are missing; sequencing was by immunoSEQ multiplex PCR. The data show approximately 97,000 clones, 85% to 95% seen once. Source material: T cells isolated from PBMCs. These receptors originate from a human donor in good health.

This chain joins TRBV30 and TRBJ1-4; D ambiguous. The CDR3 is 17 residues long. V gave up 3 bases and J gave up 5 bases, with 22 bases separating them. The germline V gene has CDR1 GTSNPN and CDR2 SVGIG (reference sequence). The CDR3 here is CAWSTPRGPGKNEKLFF. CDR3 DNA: TGTGCCTGGAGCACCCCCCGCGGGCCTGGGAAAAATGAAAAACTGTTTTTT.

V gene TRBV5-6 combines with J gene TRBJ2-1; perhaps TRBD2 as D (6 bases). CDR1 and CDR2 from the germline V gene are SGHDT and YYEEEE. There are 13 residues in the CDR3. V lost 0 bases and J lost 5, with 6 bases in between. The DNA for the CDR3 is TGTGCCAGCAGCTTGGGGGGGGACAATGAGCAGTTCTTC. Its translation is CASSLGGDNEQFF.

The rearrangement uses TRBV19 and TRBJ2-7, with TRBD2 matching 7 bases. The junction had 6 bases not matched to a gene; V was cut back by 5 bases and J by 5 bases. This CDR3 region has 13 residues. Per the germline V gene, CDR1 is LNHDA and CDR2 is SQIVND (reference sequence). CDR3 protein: CASSRGRRDEQYF. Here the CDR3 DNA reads TGTGCCAGTAGTCGCGGGAGAAGAGACGAGCAGTACTTC.

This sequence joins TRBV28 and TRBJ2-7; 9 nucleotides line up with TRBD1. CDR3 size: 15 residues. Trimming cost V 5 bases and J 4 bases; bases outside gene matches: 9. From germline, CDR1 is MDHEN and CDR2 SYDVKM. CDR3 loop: CASSTLTGGLYEQYF. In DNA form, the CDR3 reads TGTGCCAGCAGTACACTTACAGGGGGCTTATACGAGCAGTACTTC.

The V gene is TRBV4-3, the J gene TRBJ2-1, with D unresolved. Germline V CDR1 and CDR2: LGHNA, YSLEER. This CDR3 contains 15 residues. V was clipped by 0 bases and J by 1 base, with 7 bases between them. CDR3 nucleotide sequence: TGCGCCAGCAGCCAAGACGGTGATTCCTACAATGAGCAGTTCTTC. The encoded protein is CASSQDGDSYNEQFF.

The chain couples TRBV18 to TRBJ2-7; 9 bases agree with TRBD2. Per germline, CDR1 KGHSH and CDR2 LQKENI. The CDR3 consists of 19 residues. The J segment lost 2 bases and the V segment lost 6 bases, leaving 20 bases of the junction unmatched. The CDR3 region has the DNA TGTGCCAGCTCGCCCCCCGGGGCGGGAGGGCCTTTATCGACCTACGAGCAGTACTTC. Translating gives CASSPPGAGGPLSTYEQYF.

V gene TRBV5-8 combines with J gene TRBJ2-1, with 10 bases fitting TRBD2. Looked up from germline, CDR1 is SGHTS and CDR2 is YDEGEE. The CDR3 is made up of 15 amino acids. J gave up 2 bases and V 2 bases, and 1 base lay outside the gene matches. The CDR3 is CASSLGTSAYNEQFF. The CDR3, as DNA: TGTGCCAGCAGCTTAGGGACTAGCGCCTACAATGAGCAGTTCTTC.

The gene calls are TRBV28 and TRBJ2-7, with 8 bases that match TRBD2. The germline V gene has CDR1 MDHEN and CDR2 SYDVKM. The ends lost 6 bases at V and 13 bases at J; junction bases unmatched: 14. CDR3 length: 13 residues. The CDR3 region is CASRKPGGPSSYF. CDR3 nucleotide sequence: TGTGCCAGCAGGAAGCCGGGGGGGCCGTCAAGTTACTTC.

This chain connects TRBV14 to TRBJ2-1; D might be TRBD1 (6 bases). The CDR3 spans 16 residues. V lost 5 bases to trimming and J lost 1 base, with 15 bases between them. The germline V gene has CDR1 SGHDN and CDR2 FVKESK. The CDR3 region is CASSYRTDLSYNEQFF. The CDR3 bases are TGTGCCAGCAGCTATCGGACAGATCTTTCCTACAATGAGCAGTTCTTC.

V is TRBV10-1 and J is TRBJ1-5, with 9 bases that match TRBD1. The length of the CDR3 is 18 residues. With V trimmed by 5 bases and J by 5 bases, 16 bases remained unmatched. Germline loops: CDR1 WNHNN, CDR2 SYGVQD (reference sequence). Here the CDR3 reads CASSPKGGDRVYYQPQHF. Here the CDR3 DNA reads TGCGCCAGCAGTCCGAAAGGAGGGGACAGGGTTTATTATCAGCCCCAGCATTTT.

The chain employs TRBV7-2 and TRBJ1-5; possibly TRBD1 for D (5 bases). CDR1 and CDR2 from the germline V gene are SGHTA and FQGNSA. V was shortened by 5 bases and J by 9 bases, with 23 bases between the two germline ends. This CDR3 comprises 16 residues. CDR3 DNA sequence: TGTGCCAGCAGCATACATTCAAAGGGGTATGAAGGGCCCCAGCATTTT. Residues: CASSIHSKGYEGPQHF.

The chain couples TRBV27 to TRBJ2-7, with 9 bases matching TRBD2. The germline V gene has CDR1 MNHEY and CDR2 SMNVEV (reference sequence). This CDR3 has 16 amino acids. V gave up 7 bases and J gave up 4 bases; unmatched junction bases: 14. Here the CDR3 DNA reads TGTGCCAGCATGACTAGCGGAGGAAGGAAAGGGTACGAGCAGTACTTC. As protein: CASMTSGGRKGYEQYF.

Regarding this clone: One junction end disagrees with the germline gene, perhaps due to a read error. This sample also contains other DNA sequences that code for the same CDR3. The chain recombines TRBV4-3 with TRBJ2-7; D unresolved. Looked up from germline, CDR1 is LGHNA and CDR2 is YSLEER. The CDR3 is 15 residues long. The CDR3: CASSQDLAPSYEQYF. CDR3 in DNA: TGCGCCAGCAGCCAAGATTTAGCTCCCTCCTACGAGCAATACTTC.